Sequencing of this T cell receptor (beta chain) was carried out in a study of blood T cell repertoires in COVID-19. Study context: Sites in the United States, Italy and Spain provided acute and convalescent COVID-19 samples. Sample material is recorded as cDNA or gDNA derived from T cells, B-cell-depleted T cells, or PBMCs.

Per the original data handling: Nucleated cell number was recorded as an estimate derived from reference gene primer amplification. Generated by immunoSEQ multiplex PCR, the TCRdb table keeps only in-frame clones and is missing some. From that table come the V and J calls and clone size; the DNA was used to work out D and trimming. The sample has 150,000 to 200,000 clones, roughly 81% seen once. This clone was detected once. CDR1 is SNHLY and CDR2 is FYNNEI in the germline V gene. CDR3 length equals 15 residues. Trimming took 4 bases from V and 7 from J; bases not matched to a gene: 9. One Seattle source followed patients from active infection through their disease course.

The specimen was peripheral blood. The receptor was isolated from a woman aged 40 to 55 with COVID-19, enrolled during active disease. V usage is TRBV2 and J usage is TRBJ2-4, with 8 bases that match TRBD2. The CDR3 nucleotides read TGTGCCAGCAGTGGGACTAGCAGGGGCATTAACATTCAGTACTTC. This translates into CASSGTSRGINIQYF.